The 3 T cell receptor beta chains below were found in one sample sequenced in a study of blood T cells in healthy people across ages. The use of a sample-barcoded 5' primer and a J-beta primer mix characterized a second PCR of about 6 to 11 cycles. TCRdb itself ran the 5' RACE reads through MiXCR, one entry per CDR3 protein. Of 1.8 million or so distinct CDR3 sequences in the sample, about two fifths were seen once. Sequences were obtained from blood. All receptors derive from a human donor in good health.

This clonotype was seen many times. The chain couples TRBV10-3 to TRBJ1-5; D gene uncertain. The V end was cut by 6 bases, the J end by 0 bases, with 9 bases between. Germline V lookup: CDR1 ENHRY, CDR2 SYGVKD. The CDR3 extends over 14 amino acids. The CDR3 loop reads CAISREDSNQPQHF. Here the CDR3 DNA reads TGTGCCATCAGCCGCGAGGATAGCAATCAGCCCCAGCATTTT.

This clonotype has more than one count but fewer than ten. The V gene is TRBV11-3, the J gene TRBJ1-1, with a weak D call TRBD1 (6 bases). V was pared by 6 bases and J by 5 bases, with 10 bases between. Germline assignment: CDR1 SGHNT and CDR2 YENEEA. The CDR3 totals 12 residues. The CDR3 coding sequence is TGTGCCAGCAGGGAGGGGACAACTGAAGCTTTCTTT. It specifies CASREGTTEAFF.

As to this clonotype: Sequence at one end of the junction differs from germline and may be a read error. V usage is TRBV7-2 and J usage is TRBJ1-2, with 7 nucleotides matching TRBD1. Germline V gene lookup returns CDR1 SGHTA and CDR2 FQGNSA. This CDR3 contains 15 residues. CDR3 in amino acids: CDSSLVSGGLYGYTF. CDR3 DNA: TGTGACAGCAGCTTAGTATCAGGGGGTCTCTATGGCTACACCTTC.